This T cell receptor (beta chain) was sequenced during a study of blood T cell repertoires in COVID-19. Overall study: Spain, Italy and the United States supplied samples that represented acute and convalescent COVID-19.

The CDR3 is 16 residues long. V dropped 2 bases and J dropped 0 bases, with 13 bases sitting between them. CDR1 SGHRS and CDR2 YFSETQ come from the germline V gene. The repertoire was sequenced with immunoSEQ multiplex PCR; TCRdb's copy has only in-frame clones and lacks some. The sample carries some 110,000 clones, approximately 81% recorded once. V is TRBV5-1 and J is TRBJ2-3, with D hard to call. The sequenced material came from peripheral blood. The sequence came from an elderly man with COVID-19, enrolled during active disease. Here the CDR3 reads CASSFISQPSTDTQYF. The CDR3 DNA reads TGCGCCAGCAGCTTCATTAGCCAACCAAGCACAGATACGCAGTATTTT.